This TCR beta chain was documented in a study of cytomegalovirus exposure and HLA in healthy donors. Each donor's status was that of a healthy bone marrow donor. CDR3 length: 14 amino acids. Between the trimmed V and J ends, which lost 3 bases and 2 bases, there was a span of 10 bases. Germline CDR1 SGHVS, CDR2 FNYEAQ. PCR primers comprised 60 Vbeta and 13 Jbeta primers. Repertoires were generated with immunoSEQ multiplex PCR, while TCRdb's copy carries only in-frame clones and drops some. The table has 200,000 to 250,000 clones, 65% to 75% seen once. The table lists this clone with a few counts. The chain employs TRBV7-6 and TRBJ2-5, with D possibly being TRBD2 (5 bases). The TCR originated in a woman aged 25 to 39 in good health and CMV-seronegative. Sample: PBMCs. CDR3 amino acids: CASSLFERQETQYF. Here the CDR3 DNA reads TGTGCCAGCAGCTTGTTTGAGCGGCAAGAGACCCAGTACTTC.